This T cell receptor (beta chain) derives from a study of blood T cell repertoires in COVID-19. Trimming cost V 2 bases and J 0 bases; bases outside gene matches: 6. This CDR3 contains 17 residues. Germline-derived CDR1 and CDR2 are SNHLY and FYNNEI. Authors' methods: Amplifying reference gene primers gave estimates of nucleated cell counts. Sequencing was performed with immunoSEQ multiplex PCR; in TCRdb, only in-frame clones are kept and a portion is missing. D and trimming come from the DNA, and the V and J calls and clone size come from that table. This sample has around 300,000 clones, with roughly 86% found just once.

This rearrangement joins TRBV2 to TRBJ2-2; 7 positions match TRBD2. Material: PBMCs or T cells enriched from blood (not recorded which). This TCR came from a woman aged 18-30 years who had recovered from COVID-19. The DNA of the CDR3 is TGTGCCAGCAGTGAAACCTATCTAGCGGCGAACACCGGGGAGCTGTTTTTT. It yields the protein CASSETYLAANTGELFF.